This is a list of T cell receptor beta chains from one sample in a study of OX40 agonist ivuxolimab in advanced cancers. Assay: immunoSEQ multiplex PCR; the TCRdb copy retains only in-frame clones and omits some. The table lists about 73,000 clones, 85% to 90% of them singletons, with around 9.9% in the top ten. Here the sequenced sample was CD4+ or CD8+ T cells sorted from blood, taken in a trial of the OX40 agonist ivuxolimab. The receptor set was obtained from an adult with an advanced solid tumor such as melanoma, head and neck, liver or kidney cancer. Both conserved end residues are part of each CDR3. The D gene is left open where the match is weak. Clone sizes are given selectively: once, few, many, or a class where the clone is expanded.

j_call v_call clone_size d_call cdr3_aa cdr3_nt
TRBJ1-2 TRBV11-2 NA TRBD1 CASSLGGQVYGYTF TGTGCCAGCAGCTTAGGAGGACAGGTCTATGGCTACACCTTC
TRBJ2-3 TRBV5-4 NA TRBD1 CASSFKPGQGFTDTQYF TGTGCCAGCAGCTTTAAACCGGGACAGGGATTCACAGATACGCAGTATTTT
TRBJ2-1 TRBV27 NA TRBD2 CASSFSGGASGYEQFF TGTGCCAGCAGTTTCTCCGGGGGGGCCTCGGGTTATGAGCAGTTCTTC
TRBJ1-5 TRBV19 few NA CASSIRDSNQPQHF TGTGCCAGTAGTATACGGGATAGCAATCAGCCCCAGCATTTT
TRBJ2-3 TRBV14 once TRBD2 CASSPPGLAVTDTQYF TGTGCCAGCAGCCCACCGGGACTAGCGGTCACAGATACGCAGTATTTT
TRBJ2-7 TRBV5-8 NA NA CASSLASGVFHEQYF TGTGCCAGCAGCTTGGCCTCCGGGGTCTTCCACGAGCAGTACTTC
TRBJ2-5 TRBV7-9 NA TRBD2 CASSRNGLAGYGGEETQYF TGTGCCAGCAGCCGCAACGGACTAGCGGGATACGGTGGTGAAGAGACCCAGTACTTC
TRBJ1-4 TRBV4-1 NA TRBD1 CASSQVGQGYEKLFF TGCGCCAGCAGCCAAGTGGGACAGGGATACGAAAAACTGTTTTTT
TRBJ1-2 TRBV6-5 NA NA CATDSGGYGYTF TGTGCCACCGACTCCGGGGGATATGGCTACACCTTC
TRBJ2-7 TRBV7-8 NA TRBD1 CASSTVPGQGTASYEQYF TGTGCCAGCAGCACCGTCCCGGGACAGGGGACGGCCTCCTACGAGCAGTACTTC
TRBJ2-1 TRBV19 NA NA CASSTGTAGQFF TGTGCCAGTAGTACCGGGACCGCAGGGCAGTTCTTC
TRBJ2-5 TRBV19 few TRBD2 CASSPLGGDETQYF TGTGCCAGTAGTCCCTTGGGGGGGGACGAGACCCAGTACTTC
TRBJ2-7 TRBV2 medium-sized TRBD1 CASSEVKGQDFF TGTGCCAGCAGTGAAGTTAAGGGACAGGACTTTTTC
TRBJ2-7 TRBV10-1 NA NA CASSEAGSYEQYF TGCGCCAGCAGTGAGGCCGGATCCTACGAGCAGTACTTC
TRBJ1-6 TRBV7-9 once NA CASSLATGWNYNSPLHF TGTGCCAGCAGCTTAGCAACAGGGTGGAACTATAATTCACCCCTCCACTTT
TRBJ2-3 TRBV9 NA NA CASSPPGEADPYTDTQYF TGTGCCAGCAGCCCCCCCGGGGAGGCCGACCCTTACACAGATACGCAGTATTTT
TRBJ2-3 TRBV28 NA NA CASSQRLTGADTQYF TGTGCCAGCAGCCAGCGACTTACGGGGGCAGATACGCAGTATTTT
TRBJ1-1 TRBV11-2 NA NA CASSLIAGRGNTEAFF TGTGCCAGCAGCTTAATAGCAGGGAGAGGGAACACTGAAGCTTTCTTT
TRBJ1-2 TRBV30 NA NA CAWQAAGYGYTF TGTGCCTGGCAAGCCGCGGGCTATGGCTACACCTTC
TRBJ2-7 TRBV7-8 NA TRBD1 CASSLALGDSVYEQYF TGTGCCAGCAGCTTAGCGCTTGGGGACAGTGTATACGAGCAGTACTTC
TRBJ1-2 TRBV5-1 NA NA CASSLAADSSYGYTF TGCGCCAGCAGCTTGGCCGCGGACAGTTCTTATGGCTACACCTTC
TRBJ2-7 TRBV13 once NA CASSSFLGAGSAEQYF TGTGCCAGCAGCTCTTTCCTCGGGGCAGGGTCGGCCGAGCAGTACTTC
TRBJ2-1 TRBV19 NA NA CASEKGTSYNEQFF TGTGCCAGTGAGAAGGGGACTTCCTACAATGAGCAGTTCTTC
TRBJ2-1 TRBV2 once NA CASWGDHSYNEQFF TGTGCCAGCTGGGGGGACCACTCCTACAATGAGCAGTTCTTC
TRBJ2-1 TRBV5-1 NA TRBD2 CASSLLSSGRASSYNEQFF TGCGCCAGCAGCTTACTTTCTAGCGGGAGGGCGAGCTCCTACAATGAGCAGTTCTTC
TRBJ2-5 TRBV7-3 NA NA CASSLTGTQETQYF TGTGCCAGCAGCTTAACCGGGACCCAAGAGACCCAGTACTTC
TRBJ2-5 TRBV29-1 NA TRBD2 CSVEDQVALAGSGRETQYF TGCAGCGTTGAAGACCAAGTCGCGCTAGCGGGGTCAGGGAGAGAGACCCAGTACTTC
TRBJ2-2 TRBV5-4 NA NA CASSLNRVGELFF TGTGCCAGCAGCCTAAACAGGGTTGGGGAGCTGTTTTTT